The 8 T cell receptor beta chains in this list originate from one sample, sequenced in a study of blood T cell repertoires in COVID-19. Libraries were prepared by immunoSEQ multiplex PCR; TCRdb keeps only in-frame clonotypes and omits some of them. There are about 260,000 clones in the sample; nearly 90% occur only once, and about 0.7% lies in the top ten. Input material: peripheral blood. These receptors came from a human donor in a cohort sampled during active COVID-19.

V and J are TRBV15 and TRBJ1-5, with 10 bases aligning to TRBD1. CDR1 LNHNV and CDR2 YYDKDF come from the germline V gene (reference sequence). CDR3 length: 13 amino acids. Trimming removed 4 bases from V and 10 bases from J; junction bases left unmatched: 4. The CDR3 DNA is TGTGCCACCAGCATGGGACAGGGGTCCCCCCAGCATTTT. Protein sequence: CATSMGQGSPQHF.

The CDR3 bases are TGTGCCAGCAGCTTAAACGAGGGGACAGGGGCTCGAGCTTTCTTT. This gives the protein CASSLNEGTGARAFF. The chain combines TRBV9 with TRBJ1-1; 10 positions agree with TRBD1. V dropped 4 bases and J dropped 10; count of bases not matched to a gene: 13. The CDR3 sequence is 15 residues long. The germline V gene has CDR1 SGDLS and CDR2 YYNGEE.

The chain employs TRBV15 and TRBJ2-1; 9 bases align to TRBD1. Germline-derived CDR1 and CDR2 are LNHNV and YYDKDF (reference sequence). V lost 2 bases to trimming and J lost 6 bases; unmatched junction nucleotides: 5. This CDR3 is 15 amino acids long. This CDR3 reads CATSRPRDRVNEQFF. DNA of the CDR3: TGTGCCACCAGCAGACCCCGGGACAGGGTCAATGAGCAGTTCTTC.

This chain links TRBV11-2 with TRBJ1-1, with D uncertain. Germline-derived CDR1 and CDR2 are SGHAT and FQNNGV. The ends were cut back, 4 bases at V and 8 bases at J, with 14 bases in the middle. The CDR3 runs 13 residues. CDR3 nucleotide sequence: TGTGCCAGCAGCTCCCCTCGGGGAGGAGAAGCTTTCTTT. Protein: CASSSPRGGEAFF.

CDR3 bases: TGTGCCAGCAGCTTAGCAGGGGATGGAAACACCATATATTTT. This encodes CASSLAGDGNTIYF. The J gene is TRBJ1-3, the V gene TRBV7-2, with D tentatively TRBD1 (5 bases). V was pared by 0 bases and J by 3 bases, with 6 bases between. Germline V gives CDR1 SGHTA, CDR2 FQGNSA. The CDR3 runs to 14 residues. Variable domain in full (rest from reference TRBV7-2 and TRBJ1-3): GAGVSQSPSNKVTEKGKDVELRCDPISGHTALYWYRQSLGQGLEFLIYFQGNSAPDKSGLPSDRFSAERTGGSVSTLTIQRTQQEDSAVYLCASSLAGDGNTIYFGEGSWLTVV.

This chain links TRBV15 with TRBJ1-4; 11 bases fit TRBD1. Per germline, CDR1 LNHNV and CDR2 YYDKDF (reference sequence). This CDR3 region has 15 residues. V lost 4 bases to trimming and J lost 6 bases; unmatched junction nucleotides: 4. As DNA, the CDR3 is TGTGCCACCAGCACCCCGGGACAGGGGGATGAAAAACTGTTTTTT. Residues: CATSTPGQGDEKLFF.

CDR3 bases: TGTGCCACCAGCCGCTACGGGGTGGGCTACGAGCAGTACTTC. The encoded protein is CATSRYGVGYEQYF. The rearrangement uses TRBV15 and TRBJ2-7, with a tentative D call TRBD2 (5 bases). Deletions cut 5 bases from V and 3 bases from J, with 14 bases between. CDR1 and CDR2 from the germline V gene are LNHNV and YYDKDF (reference sequence). The CDR3 consists of 14 residues.

The V and J genes are TRBV2 and TRBJ2-2; 8 positions agree with TRBD1. With V trimmed by 2 bases and J by 8 bases, 4 bases remained unmatched. CDR3 length: 14 amino acids. Germline CDR1 reads SNHLY; CDR2 reads FYNNEI. The CDR3 sequence is CASSEMDRVGELFF. In DNA, the CDR3 is TGTGCCAGCAGTGAAATGGACAGGGTGGGGGAGCTGTTTTTT.